Described below is a single T cell receptor (beta chain) sequence and its context. Antigen unknown. The same CDR3 also results from other DNA sequences found in this sample. This specimen comes from a study of cytomegalovirus exposure and HLA in healthy donors. Study-wide background: There were under 130 million unique TCR beta sequences, drawn from 150 million to 200 million T cells, in an earlier analysis.

With 60 Vbeta and 13 Jbeta primers, the PCR was carried out. Some clones are missing from TCRdb's copy, which holds only in-frame ones; the method was immunoSEQ multiplex PCR. This sample has some 180,000 clones, with more than 75% found just once. The study's findings and limits: Prior analysis indicated that the majority of TCR beta V segments exhibited productivity approximately 90% or approximately 30% of the time.

Specimen: PBMCs. The clonotype originates from a woman aged 25 to 39 in good health and CMV-seropositive.

CDR3 sequence reads: CASSLTGIMNTEAFF. The CDR3 nucleotides are TGTGCCAGCAGTTTGACAGGGATCATGAACACTGAAGCTTTCTTT. The V gene is TRBV27, the J gene TRBJ1-1, with 7 nucleotides matching TRBD1. There are 15 residues in the CDR3. The V gene's germline CDR1 is MNHEY and CDR2 SMNVEV (reference sequence). The V segment lost 3 bases and the J segment 0 bases; nucleotides outside the gene matches: 4.